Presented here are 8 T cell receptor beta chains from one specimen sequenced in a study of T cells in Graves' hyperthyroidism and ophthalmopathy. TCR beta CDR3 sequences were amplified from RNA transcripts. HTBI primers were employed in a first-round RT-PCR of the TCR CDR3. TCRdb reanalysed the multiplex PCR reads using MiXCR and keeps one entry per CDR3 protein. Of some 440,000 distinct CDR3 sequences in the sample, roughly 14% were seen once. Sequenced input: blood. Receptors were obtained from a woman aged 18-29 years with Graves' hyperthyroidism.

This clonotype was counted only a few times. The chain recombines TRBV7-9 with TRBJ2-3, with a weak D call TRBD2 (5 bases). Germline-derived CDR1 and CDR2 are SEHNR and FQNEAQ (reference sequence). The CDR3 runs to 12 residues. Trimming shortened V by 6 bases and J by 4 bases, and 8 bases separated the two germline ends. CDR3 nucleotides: TGTGCCAGCAGATCCGGGGCAGATACGCAGTATTTT. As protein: CASRSGADTQYF.

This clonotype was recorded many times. The CDR3 region has the DNA TGCGCCAGCAGCTTGGGTGGTCTGGGAGACGAGCAGTACTTC. Residues: CASSLGGLGDEQYF. V gene TRBV5-1 combines with J gene TRBJ2-7; D is possibly TRBD2 (5 bases). The V gene's germline CDR1 is SGHRS and CDR2 YFSETQ. The ends were cut back, 0 bases at V and 5 bases at J, with 12 bases in the middle. CDR3 length equals 14 residues.

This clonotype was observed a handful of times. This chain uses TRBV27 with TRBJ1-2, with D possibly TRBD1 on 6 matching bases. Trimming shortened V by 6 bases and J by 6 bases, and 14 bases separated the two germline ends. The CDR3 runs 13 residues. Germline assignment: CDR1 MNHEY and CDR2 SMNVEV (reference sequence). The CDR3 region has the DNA TGTGCCAGCAGCTTGACAGGTTTGAATGGCTACACCTTC. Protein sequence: CASSLTGLNGYTF.

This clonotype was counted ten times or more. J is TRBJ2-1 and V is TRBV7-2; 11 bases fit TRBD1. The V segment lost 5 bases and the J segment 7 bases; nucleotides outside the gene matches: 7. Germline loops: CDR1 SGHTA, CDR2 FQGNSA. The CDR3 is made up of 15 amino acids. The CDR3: CASSGGTGGMNEQFF. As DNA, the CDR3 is TGTGCCAGCAGCGGGGGGACAGGGGGAATGAATGAGCAGTTCTTC.

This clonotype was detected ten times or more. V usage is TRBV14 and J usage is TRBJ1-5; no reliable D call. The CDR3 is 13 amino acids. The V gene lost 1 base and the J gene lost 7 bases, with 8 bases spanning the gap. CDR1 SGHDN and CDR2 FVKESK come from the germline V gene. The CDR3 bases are TGTGCCAGCAGCCAAGGGTTAGAGCAGCCCCAGCATTTT. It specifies CASSQGLEQPQHF.

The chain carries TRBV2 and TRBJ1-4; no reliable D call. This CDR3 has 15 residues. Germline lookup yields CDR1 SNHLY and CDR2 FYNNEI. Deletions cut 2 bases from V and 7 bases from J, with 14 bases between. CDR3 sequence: CASSERLGSGEKLFF. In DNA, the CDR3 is TGTGCCAGCAGTGAACGGTTAGGGTCGGGTGAAAAACTGTTTTTT.

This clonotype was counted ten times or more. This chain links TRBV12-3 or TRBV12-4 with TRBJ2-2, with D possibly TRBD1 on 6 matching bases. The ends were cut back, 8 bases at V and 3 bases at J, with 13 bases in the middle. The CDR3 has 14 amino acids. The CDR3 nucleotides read TGTGCCAGCGGCCCGGGACAATACACCGGGGAGCTGTTTTTT. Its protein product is CASGPGQYTGELFF.

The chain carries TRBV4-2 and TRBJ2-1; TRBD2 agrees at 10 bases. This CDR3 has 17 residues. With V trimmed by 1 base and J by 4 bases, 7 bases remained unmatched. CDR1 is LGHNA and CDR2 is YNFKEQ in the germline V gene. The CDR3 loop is CASSQAASGSGYNEQFF. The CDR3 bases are TGTGCCAGCAGCCAAGCGGCTAGCGGGAGCGGGTACAATGAGCAGTTCTTC.